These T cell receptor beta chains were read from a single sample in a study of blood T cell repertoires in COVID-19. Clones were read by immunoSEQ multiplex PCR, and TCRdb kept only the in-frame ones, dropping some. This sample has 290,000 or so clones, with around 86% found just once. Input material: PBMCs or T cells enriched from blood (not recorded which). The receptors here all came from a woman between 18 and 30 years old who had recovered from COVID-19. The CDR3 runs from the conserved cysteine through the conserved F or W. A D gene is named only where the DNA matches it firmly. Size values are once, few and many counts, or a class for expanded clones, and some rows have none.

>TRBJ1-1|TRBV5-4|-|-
CASSLEVFGTPYEAFF
TGTGCCAGCAGCTTGGAGGTTTTTGGGACACCCTATGAAGCTTTCTTT
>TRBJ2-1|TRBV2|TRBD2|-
CASSGGGLKSPHEQFF
TGTGCCAGCAGTGGGGGGGGACTAAAATCCCCCCATGAGCAGTTCTTC
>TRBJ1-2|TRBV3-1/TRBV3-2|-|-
CASSQGARDYTF
TGTGCCAGCAGCCAAGGGGCACGAGACTACACCTTC
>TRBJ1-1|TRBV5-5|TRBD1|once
CASSLAPGTGTEAFF
TGTGCCAGCAGCCTGGCCCCAGGGACAGGGACTGAAGCTTTCTTT
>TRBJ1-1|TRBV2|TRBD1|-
CASSEGQLNTEAFF
TGTGCCAGCAGTGAGGGACAGCTGAACACTGAAGCTTTCTTT
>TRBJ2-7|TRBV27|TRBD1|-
CASSLSWTGYEQYF
TGTGCCAGCAGTTTATCCTGGACAGGGTACGAGCAGTACTTC
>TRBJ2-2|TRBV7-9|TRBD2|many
CASSSGLAFGELFF
TGTGCCAGCAGCTCGGGACTAGCCTTCGGGGAGCTGTTTTTT
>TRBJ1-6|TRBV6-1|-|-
CASRHEWGGDSPLHF
TGTGCCAGCAGACACGAATGGGGGGGCGATTCACCCCTCCACTTT
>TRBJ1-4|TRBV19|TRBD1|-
CANRGTGGREKLFF
TGTGCCAATAGAGGGACAGGCGGCCGAGAAAAACTGTTTTTT
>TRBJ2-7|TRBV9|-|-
CASSSTGGAYEQYF
TGTGCCAGCAGCTCAACAGGGGGGGCCTACGAGCAGTACTTC
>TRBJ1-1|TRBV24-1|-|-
CATSDTTRNTEAFF
TGTGCCACCAGTGACACTACACGGAACACTGAAGCTTTCTTT
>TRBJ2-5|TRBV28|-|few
CASSETSGWETQYF
TGTGCCAGCAGTGAGACTAGTGGTTGGGAGACCCAGTACTTC